The 10 T cell receptor beta chains below all came from one sample that was sequenced in a study of chemoradiotherapy in HPV16-positive cancers. Sequenced by immunoSEQ multiplex PCR; TCRdb stores in-frame clones only, minus some. In the table there are 12,000 or so clones, about 81% of which are singletons. The material was obtained from a patient who underwent chemoradiotherapy. These TCRs come from a human donor with HPV-associated anogenital cancer.

To note about this clone: The junction departs from the called germline gene at one end, perhaps through a read error. The chain couples TRBV20-1 to TRBJ2-7, with 8 bases fitting TRBD2. Looked up from germline, CDR1 is DFQATT and CDR2 is SNEGSKA (reference sequence). The CDR3 consists of 9 residues. The CDR3 bases are TGCAGCAAGAGACCGGGGGGGGTTTTC. Amino acids: CSKRPGGVF.

This rearrangement joins TRBV7-2 to TRBJ2-5; no clear D gene. There are 13 residues in the CDR3. Germline V gives CDR1 SGHTA, CDR2 FQGNSA. V was pared by 1 base and J by 5 bases, with 8 bases between. CDR3 nucleotide sequence: TGTGCCAGCAGCTTAGTGGGATCGGAGACCCAGTACTTC. Amino acids: CASSLVGSETQYF.

This rearrangement joins TRBV19 to TRBJ1-4, with D uncertain. Per the germline V gene, CDR1 is LNHDA and CDR2 is SQIVND (reference sequence). This CDR3 has 13 residues. The germline V and J ends were trimmed by 3 bases and 5 bases, with 7 bases remaining between them. This CDR3 is CASSIGGNEKLFF. The DNA of the CDR3 is TGTGCCAGTAGTATCGGTGGGAATGAAAAACTGTTTTTT.

The J gene is TRBJ2-7, the V gene TRBV4-1; 11 positions match TRBD2. The CDR3 runs 16 residues. The J segment lost 4 bases and the V segment lost 0 bases, leaving 5 bases of the junction unmatched. From germline, CDR1 is MGHRA and CDR2 YSYEKL. In DNA form, the CDR3 reads TGCGCCAGCAGCCAAGATTCACTAGCGGGGGTTTACGAGCAGTACTTC. It specifies CASSQDSLAGVYEQYF.

This clone has only one observation. The genes are TRBV6-5 and TRBJ1-2, with unresolved D. This CDR3 region has 15 residues. The V gene lost 0 bases and the J gene lost 1 base, with 9 bases spanning the gap. The germline V gene has CDR1 MNHEY and CDR2 SVGAGI. In DNA form, the CDR3 reads TGTGCCAGCAGTTACTCCGGTCTGATTAACTATGGCTACACCTTC. Its translation: CASSYSGLINYGYTF.

The CDR3 DNA is TGTGCCAGCAGGGGACAGGGGGCGACCGGGGAGCTGTTTTTT. Residues: CASRGQGATGELFF. The chain uses TRBV27 and TRBJ2-2; 12 nucleotides align to TRBD1. In germline, CDR1 is MNHEY, CDR2 SMNVEV (reference sequence). CDR3 length: 14 residues. The J segment lost 5 bases and the V segment lost 6 bases, leaving 1 base of the junction unmatched.

This chain connects TRBV4-1 to TRBJ1-6, with D possibly being TRBD1 (6 bases). The ends were cut back, 0 bases at V and 6 bases at J, with 15 bases in the middle. The CDR3 runs to 17 residues. Looked up from germline, CDR1 is MGHRA and CDR2 is YSYEKL. CDR3 region: CASSQENPGVGNSPLHF. The DNA for the CDR3 is TGCGCCAGCAGCCAAGAGAATCCAGGGGTAGGTAATTCACCCCTCCACTTT.

The chain is built from TRBV6-4 and TRBJ2-3; tentative D call: TRBD1 (6 bases). V lost 3 bases, J lost 3 bases, and 13 bases lay in between. Germline CDR1 reads MRHNA; CDR2 reads SNTAGT. The CDR3 runs 15 residues. DNA for the CDR3: TGTGCCAGCAGTGAAGGGGGAAGTGCGACAGATACGCAGTATTTT. It is translated as CASSEGGSATDTQYF.

The table lists this clone with a few counts. V usage is TRBV18 and J usage is TRBJ1-2; possibly TRBD1 for D (5 bases). V lost 2 bases, J lost 4 bases, and 11 bases lay in between. Germline V CDR1 and CDR2: KGHSH, LQKENI. The CDR3 has 14 amino acids. The CDR3 loop reads CASSPTGGLYGYTF. The CDR3 DNA reads TGTGCCAGCTCACCAACCGGGGGACTCTATGGCTACACCTTC.

CDR3 DNA sequence: TGCGCCAGCAGCTTGGCCCCCTATAGGGTCAATGAGCAGTTCTTC. This codes for CASSLAPYRVNEQFF. The V and J genes are TRBV5-1 and TRBJ2-1; the D is unclear. V was cut by 0 bases and J by 6 bases, with 13 bases left in between. The CDR3 is made up of 15 amino acids. Germline CDR1 reads SGHRS; CDR2 reads YFSETQ. Full variable domain (rest looked up from reference TRBV5-1 and TRBJ2-1): KAGVTQTPRYLIKTRGQQVTLSCSPISGHRSVSWYQQTPGQGLQFLFEYFSETQRNKGNFPGRFSGRQFSNSRSEMNVSTLELGDSALYLCASSLAPYRVNEQFFGPGTRLTVL.